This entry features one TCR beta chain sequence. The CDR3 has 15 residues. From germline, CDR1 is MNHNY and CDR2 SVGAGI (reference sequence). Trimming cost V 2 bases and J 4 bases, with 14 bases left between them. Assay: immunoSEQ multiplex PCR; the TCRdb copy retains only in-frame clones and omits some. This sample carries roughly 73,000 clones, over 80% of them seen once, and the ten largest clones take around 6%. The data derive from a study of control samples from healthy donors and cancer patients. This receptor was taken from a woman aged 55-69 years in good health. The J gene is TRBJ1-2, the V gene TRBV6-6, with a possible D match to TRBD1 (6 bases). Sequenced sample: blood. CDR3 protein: CASSYDTGGSYGYTF. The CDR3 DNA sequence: TGTGCCAGCAGTTACGATACGGGGGGCAGCTATGGCTACACCTTC.